These T cell receptor beta chains were read from a single sample in a study of regulatory T cells in long-lasting Graves disease. TCRdb called the multiplex PCR reads again in MiXCR, with one record for every CDR3 protein. This sample has more than 400,000 distinct CDR3 sequences, with around 16% found just once. The sample was also reused in another study, on T cells in Graves' hyperthyroidism and ophthalmopathy.

Sequenced here: peripheral blood mononuclear cells (PBMCs), sampled at new diagnosis, from a patient treated with antithyroid drugs. These receptors originate from a man aged 40-49 years with Graves disease. Each CDR3 is given without its conserved first and last residue.

V,J,CDR3
TRBV11-2,TRBJ1-1,ASSLPTGATEAF
TRBV19,TRBJ2-1,ASSGVRGVTYNEQF
TRBV24-1,TRBJ2-5,ATSDPAPSGGFETQY
TRBV5-1,TRBJ2-5,ASSTPNLETQY
TRBV20-1,TRBJ2-7,SASLLAGVASEQY
TRBV10-3,TRBJ2-7,AISLSGTSGKGSYEQY
TRBV27,TRBJ2-2,ASSSLAGGPTGELF
TRBV30,TRBJ2-1,ALRTSPDAEQF
TRBV28,TRBJ1-4,ASSPLRKEKLF
TRBV5-1,TRBJ2-3,ASSSRTGVGTDTQY
TRBV19,TRBJ2-2,ASSIGNRGITGELF
TRBV5-1,TRBJ2-3,ATPPGQRTSGRPRTSTDTQY
TRBV2,TRBJ2-7,ASQDYLIRSYEQY
TRBV5-1,TRBJ1-3,ASSLEGTLTGNTIY
TRBV5-1,TRBJ1-2,ASSLARGEDYGYT
TRBV28,TRBJ2-5,ASRGAGRIQETQY
TRBV9,TRBJ1-1,ASSAGTGYSEAF
TRBV7-8,TRBJ2-5,ASSLISRGETQY
TRBV10-3,TRBJ1-6,AISGTENSPLH
TRBV28,TRBJ2-7,ASTLGTLYEQY
TRBV11-2,TRBJ2-3,ASKIGAATDTQY
TRBV6-1,TRBJ2-2,ASSEGRGNTGELF